Listed here is a single TCR beta chain. The record originates from a study of blood T cell repertoires in COVID-19. The germline V gene has CDR1 SGDLS and CDR2 YYNGEE. Germline trimming cut 2 bases from V and 5 bases from J; bases unmatched to any gene: 2. The CDR3 spans 14 residues. Assay: immunoSEQ multiplex PCR; the TCRdb copy retains only in-frame clones and omits some. This sample has 200,000 to 250,000 clones, with 70% to 90% found just once. The sequenced sample was peripheral blood. The chain couples TRBV9 to TRBJ1-4; TRBD1 matches at 8 bases. The receptor's source is a woman in her 70s with COVID-19, enrolled during active disease. This CDR3 reads CASSVWDRNEKLFF. The CDR3 nucleotides are TGTGCCAGCAGCGTCTGGGACAGGAATGAAAAACTGTTTTTT.